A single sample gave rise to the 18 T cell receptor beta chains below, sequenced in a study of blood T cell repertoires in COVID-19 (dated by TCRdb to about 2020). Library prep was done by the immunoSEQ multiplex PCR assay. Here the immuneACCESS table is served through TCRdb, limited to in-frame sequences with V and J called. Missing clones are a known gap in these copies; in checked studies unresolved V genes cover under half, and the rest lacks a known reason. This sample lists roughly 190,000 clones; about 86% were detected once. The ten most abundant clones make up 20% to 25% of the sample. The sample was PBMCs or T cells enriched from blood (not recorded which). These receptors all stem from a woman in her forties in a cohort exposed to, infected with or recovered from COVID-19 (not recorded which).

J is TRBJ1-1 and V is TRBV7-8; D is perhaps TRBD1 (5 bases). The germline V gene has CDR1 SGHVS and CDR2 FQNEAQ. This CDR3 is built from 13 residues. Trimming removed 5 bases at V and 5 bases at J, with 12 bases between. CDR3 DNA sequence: TGTGCCAGCAGCCCCCCGGGGGGGACTGAAGCTTTCTTT. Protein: CASSPPGGTEAFF.

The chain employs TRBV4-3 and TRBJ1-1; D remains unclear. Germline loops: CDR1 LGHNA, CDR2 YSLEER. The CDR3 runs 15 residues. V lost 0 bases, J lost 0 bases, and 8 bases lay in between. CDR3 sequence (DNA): TGCGCCAGCAGCCAAGATGTAACAATGAACACTGAAGCTTTCTTT. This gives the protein CASSQDVTMNTEAFF.

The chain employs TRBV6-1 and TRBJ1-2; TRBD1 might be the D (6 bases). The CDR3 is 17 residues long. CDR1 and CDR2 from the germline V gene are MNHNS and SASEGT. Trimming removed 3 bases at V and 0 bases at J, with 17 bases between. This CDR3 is CASSEVAGAQTNYGYTF. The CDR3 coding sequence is TGTGCCAGCAGTGAGGTTGCAGGGGCGCAAACTAACTATGGCTACACCTTC.

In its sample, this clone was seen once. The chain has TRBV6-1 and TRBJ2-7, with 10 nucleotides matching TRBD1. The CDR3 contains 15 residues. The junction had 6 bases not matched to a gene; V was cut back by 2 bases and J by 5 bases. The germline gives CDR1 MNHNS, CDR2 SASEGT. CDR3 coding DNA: TGTGCCAGCAGTGAACCGGGACAGGGGCTTAACGAGCAGTACTTC. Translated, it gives CASSEPGQGLNEQYF.

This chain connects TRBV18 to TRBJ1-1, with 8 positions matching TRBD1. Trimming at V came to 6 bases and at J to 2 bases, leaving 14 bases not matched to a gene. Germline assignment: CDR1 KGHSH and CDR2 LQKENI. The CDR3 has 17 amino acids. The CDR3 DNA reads TGTGCCAGCTCGCTCAGTACAGGGGGTTTTTTAAACACTGAAGCTTTCTTT. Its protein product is CASSLSTGGFLNTEAFF.

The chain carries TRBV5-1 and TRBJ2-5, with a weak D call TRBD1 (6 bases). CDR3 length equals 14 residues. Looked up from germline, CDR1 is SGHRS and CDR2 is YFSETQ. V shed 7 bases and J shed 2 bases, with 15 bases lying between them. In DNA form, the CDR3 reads TGCGCCAGCGGAACCGGGACATCACAAGAGACCCAGTACTTC. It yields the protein CASGTGTSQETQYF.

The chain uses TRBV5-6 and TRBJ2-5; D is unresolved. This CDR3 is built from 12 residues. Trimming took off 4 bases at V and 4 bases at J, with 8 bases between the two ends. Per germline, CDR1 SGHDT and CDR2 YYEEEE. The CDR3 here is CASSPASETQYF. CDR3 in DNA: TGTGCCAGCAGCCCCGCGTCAGAGACCCAGTACTTC.

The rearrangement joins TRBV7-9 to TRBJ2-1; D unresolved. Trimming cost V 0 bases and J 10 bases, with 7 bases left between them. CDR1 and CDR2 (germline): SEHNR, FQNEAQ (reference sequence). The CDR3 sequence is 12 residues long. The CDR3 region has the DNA TGTGCCAGCAGCTTAGCGAGACTCGAGCAGTTCTTC. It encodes CASSLARLEQFF.

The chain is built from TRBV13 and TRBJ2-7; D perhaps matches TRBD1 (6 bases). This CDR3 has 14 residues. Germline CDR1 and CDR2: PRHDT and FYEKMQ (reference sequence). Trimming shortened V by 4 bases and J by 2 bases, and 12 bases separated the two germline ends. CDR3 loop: CASSWQGSTYEQYF. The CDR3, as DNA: TGTGCCAGCAGCTGGCAGGGGAGTACCTACGAGCAGTACTTC. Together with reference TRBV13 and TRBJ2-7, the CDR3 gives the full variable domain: AAGVIQSPRHLIKEKRETATLKCYPIPRHDTVYWYQQGPGQDPQFLISFYEKMQSDKGSIPDRFSAQQFSDYHSELNMSSLELGDSALYFCASSWQGSTYEQYFGPGTRLTVT.

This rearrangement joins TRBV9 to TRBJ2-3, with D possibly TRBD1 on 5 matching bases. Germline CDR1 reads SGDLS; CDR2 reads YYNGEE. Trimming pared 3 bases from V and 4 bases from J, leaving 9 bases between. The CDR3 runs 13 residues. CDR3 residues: CASSDLGADTQYF. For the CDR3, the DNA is TGTGCCAGCAGCGACTTAGGGGCAGATACGCAGTATTTT. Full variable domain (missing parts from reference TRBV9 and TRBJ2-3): DSGVTQTPKHLITATGQRVTLRCSPRSGDLSVYWYQQSLDQGLQFLIQYYNGEERAKGNILERFSAQQFPDLHSELNLSSLELGDSALYFCASSDLGADTQYFGPGTRLTVL.

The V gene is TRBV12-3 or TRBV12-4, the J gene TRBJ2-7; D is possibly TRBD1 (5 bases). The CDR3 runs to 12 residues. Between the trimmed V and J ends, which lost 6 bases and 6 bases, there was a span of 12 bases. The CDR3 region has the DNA TGTGCCAGCAGCCCTGCTAGGGGCGAGCAGTACTTC. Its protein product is CASSPARGEQYF.

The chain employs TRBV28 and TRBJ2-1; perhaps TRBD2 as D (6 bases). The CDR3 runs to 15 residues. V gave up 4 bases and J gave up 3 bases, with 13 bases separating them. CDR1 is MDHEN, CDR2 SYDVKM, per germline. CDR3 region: CASSSRMTSYNEQFF. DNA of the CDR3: TGTGCCAGCAGTTCTAGAATGACTAGCTACAATGAGCAGTTCTTC.

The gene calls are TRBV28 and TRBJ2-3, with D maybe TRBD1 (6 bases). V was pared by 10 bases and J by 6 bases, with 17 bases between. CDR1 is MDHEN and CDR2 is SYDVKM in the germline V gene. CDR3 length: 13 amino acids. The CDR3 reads CAIDRRGRDTQYF. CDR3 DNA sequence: TGTGCCATCGACCGCAGGGGCAGGGATACGCAGTATTTT.

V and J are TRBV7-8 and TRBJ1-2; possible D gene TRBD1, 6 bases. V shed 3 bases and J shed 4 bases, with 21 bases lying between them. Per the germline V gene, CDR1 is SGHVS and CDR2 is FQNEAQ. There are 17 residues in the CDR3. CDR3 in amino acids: CASSLTPGQMDIYGYTF. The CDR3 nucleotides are TGTGCCAGCAGCTTGACACCCGGACAGATGGATATCTATGGCTACACCTTC.

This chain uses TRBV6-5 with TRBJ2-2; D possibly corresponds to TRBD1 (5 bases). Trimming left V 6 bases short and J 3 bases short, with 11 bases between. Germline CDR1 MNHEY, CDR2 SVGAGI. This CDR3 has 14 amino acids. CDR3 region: CASRKGSYTGELFF. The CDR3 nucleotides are TGTGCCAGCAGGAAGGGGTCCTACACCGGGGAGCTGTTTTTT.

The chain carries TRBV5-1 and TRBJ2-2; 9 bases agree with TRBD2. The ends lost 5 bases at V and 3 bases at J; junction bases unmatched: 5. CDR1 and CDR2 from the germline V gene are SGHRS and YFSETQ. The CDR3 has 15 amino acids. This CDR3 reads CASRTLAGDTGELFF. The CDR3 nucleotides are TGCGCCAGCAGGACGTTAGCGGGGGACACCGGGGAGCTGTTTTTT.

This CDR3 reads CASSSPGGGDLGLFTEQFF. CDR3 bases: TGTGCCAGCAGCTCCCCGGGAGGGGGGGACTTGGGTTTGTTCACTGAGCAGTTCTTC. The chain is built from TRBV5-5 and TRBJ2-1, with 8 bases fitting TRBD2. V shed 3 bases, J shed 9 bases, and the junction held 23 bases outside the gene matches. The CDR3 has 19 residues. Germline V lookup: CDR1 SGHKS, CDR2 YYEKEE (reference sequence).

The DNA of the CDR3 is TGTGCCAGCAGCTTAGCCCCACAGGGAGCTGAAGCTTTCTTT. It yields the protein CASSLAPQGAEAFF. This chain uses TRBV11-3 with TRBJ1-1; D may be TRBD1 (6 bases). Germline V lookup: CDR1 SGHNT, CDR2 YENEEA. This CDR3 spans 14 amino acids. Trimming shortened V by 1 base and J by 6 bases, and 12 bases separated the two germline ends.